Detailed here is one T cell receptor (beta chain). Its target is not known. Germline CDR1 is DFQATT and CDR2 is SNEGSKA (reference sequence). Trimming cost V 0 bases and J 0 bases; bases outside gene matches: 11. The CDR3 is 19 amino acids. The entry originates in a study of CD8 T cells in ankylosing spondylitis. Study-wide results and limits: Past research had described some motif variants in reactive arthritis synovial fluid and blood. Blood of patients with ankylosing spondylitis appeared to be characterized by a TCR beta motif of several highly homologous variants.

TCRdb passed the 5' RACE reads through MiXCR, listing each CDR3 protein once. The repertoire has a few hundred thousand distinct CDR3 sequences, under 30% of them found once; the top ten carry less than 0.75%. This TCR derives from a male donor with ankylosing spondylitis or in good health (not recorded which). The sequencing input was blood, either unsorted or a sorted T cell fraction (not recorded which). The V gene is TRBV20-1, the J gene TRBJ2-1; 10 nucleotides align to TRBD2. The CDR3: CSARDGVAGGLSSYNEQFF. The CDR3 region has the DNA TGCAGTGCTAGAGATGGGGTAGCGGGGGGTCTAAGCTCCTACAATGAGCAGTTCTTC.